This T cell receptor (beta chain) originates from a study of tumor and adjacent non-tumor tissue in lung cancer. Background on the study: Stage I to III disease affected roughly ten men and about five women aged roughly 30 to 80. Samples averaged around 4.2 million productive TCRbeta reads each.

In germline, CDR1 is MDHEN, CDR2 SYDVKM. Trimming cost V 4 bases and J 2 bases, with 12 bases left between them. The CDR3 covers 14 residues. The library came from three nested PCR rounds adapted from ARM-PCR protocols. Via MiXCR, TCRdb re-called the multiplex PCR reads, giving one row per CDR3 protein. The table lists about 50,000 distinct CDR3 sequences, about 70% of them singletons. This clonotype was seen more than once but under ten times. The antigen is unknown. One base away lies a much larger clone, so this may be a sequencing read error. RNA was extracted from bulk tissue without any cell sorting. More than 3 cm separated this lung sample from the edge of the tumor. Chemotherapy-naive patients with new lung cancer underwent thoracic surgery in China, August–late 2014. General study results and limits: Tumor repertoires had a smaller top 100 clone share than normal lung.

The rearrangement links TRBV28 to TRBJ2-7; D tentatively reads TRBD1 or TRBD2 (5 bases each). The sequenced sample was distant non-tumor lung tissue. The TCR originated in a woman in her fifties or sixties with non-small cell lung cancer. DNA for the CDR3: TGTGCCAGCAGTTCGGGGCAGCTGCCCTACGAGCAGTACTTC. Its protein is CASSSGQLPYEQYF.